A single sample is the source of the 23 T cell receptor beta chains below, sequenced in a study of blood T cell repertoires in COVID-19. TCRdb's copy holds only in-frame clones and misses some; the assay was immunoSEQ multiplex PCR. The table has around 230,000 clones, over 75% seen once. The sample taken for sequencing was peripheral blood. The receptors were sampled from a man in his fifties or sixties with COVID-19, enrolled during active disease.

The CDR3 region is CASGQRTKNTGELFF. In DNA form, the CDR3 reads TGTGCTAGTGGTCAGAGGACAAAGAACACCGGGGAGCTGTTTTTT. The rearrangement joins TRBV12-5 to TRBJ2-2; D perhaps matches TRBD1 (5 bases). The CDR3 is made up of 15 amino acids. V dropped 5 bases and J dropped 1 base, with 11 bases sitting between them. The germline V gene encodes CDR1 LGHNT and CDR2 FRNRAP.

This clone is a singleton in its sample. This sequence joins TRBV5-1 and TRBJ2-1; TRBD2 aligns across 7 bases. This CDR3 comprises 15 residues. Germline loops: CDR1 SGHRS, CDR2 YFSETQ. Unmatched junction bases numbered 8, after V lost 3 bases and J lost 5 bases. The CDR3 spells CASSWMGGGDNEQFF. CDR3 in DNA: TGCGCCAGCAGCTGGATGGGGGGAGGGGACAATGAGCAGTTCTTC.

This clone was seen more than once but under ten times. The chain links TRBV10-3 to TRBJ1-5; 8 positions agree with TRBD1. V shed 11 bases, J shed 5 bases, and the junction held 8 bases outside the gene matches. This CDR3 is 13 amino acids long. Germline loops: CDR1 ENHRY, CDR2 SYGVKD. The CDR3 sequence is CAARTGLYQPQHF. DNA of the CDR3: TGTGCCGCACGGACAGGGTTATATCAGCCCCAGCATTTT.

The DNA of the CDR3 is TGTGCCAGCAGTTTTGCAGGGGGCTATGGCTACACCTTC. It translates to CASSFAGGYGYTF. The rearrangement uses TRBV27 and TRBJ1-2; 7 bases are shared with TRBD1. V dropped 3 bases and J dropped 4; count of bases not matched to a gene: 2. Per the germline V gene, CDR1 is MNHEY and CDR2 is SMNVEV (reference sequence). The CDR3 has 13 amino acids.

This clone was seen a few times. The CDR3 sequence: CAWSPPRGEQYF. CDR3 DNA sequence: TGTGCCTGGAGTCCCCCACGGGGGGAGCAGTACTTC. This rearrangement joins TRBV30 to TRBJ2-7; possible D gene TRBD2, 6 bases. Deletions cut 2 bases from V and 7 bases from J, with 12 bases between. Germline-derived CDR1 and CDR2 are GTSNPN and SVGIG (reference sequence). This CDR3 has 12 amino acids.

Comments on this clone: Mismatch with germline at one junction end may stem from a read error. The chain has TRBV7-7 and TRBJ2-1; TRBD2 matches 11 bases. CDR3 size: 16 residues. Germline assignment: CDR1 SSHAT and CDR2 FNYEAQ (reference sequence). The DNA for the CDR3 is TGTGCTAGCAGCCCCTTAGCGGGGGGGTACTACAATGAGCAGTTCTTC. Its protein product is CASSPLAGGYYNEQFF. Looking up the rest from reference TRBV7-7 and TRBJ2-1 gives the full variable domain: GAGVSQSPRYKVTKRGQDVTLRCDPISSHATLYWYQQALGQGPEFLTYFNYEAQPDKSGLPSDRFSAERPEGSISTLTIQRTEQRDSAMYRCASSPLAGGYYNEQFFGPGTRLTVL.

V gene TRBV6-2 or TRBV6-3 combines with J gene TRBJ1-5; unclear D gene. The CDR3 spans 14 residues. Deletions cut 2 bases from V and 3 bases from J, with 8 bases between. Germline assignment: CDR1 MNHEY and CDR2 SVGEGT. The CDR3 DNA reads TGTGCCAGCAGTTACAGTGCAGACAATCAGCCCCAGCATTTT. Amino acids: CASSYSADNQPQHF.

The chain carries TRBV10-1 and TRBJ1-4; D unresolved. The length of the CDR3 is 15 residues. From germline, CDR1 is WNHNN and CDR2 SYGVQD (reference sequence). Trimming left V 1 base short and J 8 bases short, with 14 bases between. CDR3 DNA sequence: TGCGCCAGCAGTGAGTTTACGGGTCCTAGGGAAAAACTGTTTTTT. As protein: CASSEFTGPREKLFF.

The CDR3 spells CASSLQRGYEQYF. In DNA form, the CDR3 reads TGTGCCAGCAGTCTTCAACGGGGATACGAGCAGTACTTC. This chain connects TRBV12-3 or TRBV12-4 to TRBJ2-7, with D maybe TRBD2 (5 bases). This CDR3 is built from 13 residues. V shed 5 bases and J shed 4 bases, with 12 bases lying between them.

This chain links TRBV7-9 with TRBJ1-6; D remains ambiguous. Trimming stripped 5 bases from V and 0 bases from J, with 11 bases between. Per the germline V gene, CDR1 is SEHNR and CDR2 is FQNEAQ (reference sequence). There are 16 residues in the CDR3. The CDR3 DNA reads as TGTGCCAGCAGCCTCGGACTGAGCTCCTATAATTCACCCCTCCACTTT. Translated: CASSLGLSSYNSPLHF.

The chain employs TRBV15 and TRBJ1-6; the D gene is possibly TRBD1 (5 bases). In germline, CDR1 is LNHNV, CDR2 YYDKDF (reference sequence). The CDR3 loop spans 14 amino acids. Trimming cost V 4 bases and J 5 bases, with 9 bases left between them. CDR3: CATSTAGHNSPLHF. The CDR3 coding sequence is TGTGCCACCAGCACGGCGGGGCATAATTCACCCCTCCACTTT.

Comments on this clone: Other DNA sequences in the sample encode the same CDR3. CDR3 nucleotides: TGCGCCAGCAGCTTAAGACAGGACAACACCGGGGAGCTGTTTTTT. Its protein product is CASSLRQDNTGELFF. The chain employs TRBV5-1 and TRBJ2-2; D might be TRBD1 (6 bases). This CDR3 is 15 amino acids long. CDR1 SGHRS and CDR2 YFSETQ come from the germline V gene. Trimming took 2 bases from V and 2 from J, leaving 10 bases between them.

The V call is TRBV4-2, the J call TRBJ1-5, with D perhaps TRBD1 (6 bases). The CDR3 is 15 residues long. Trimming took off 5 bases at V and 4 bases at J, with 15 bases between the two ends. CDR1 is LGHNA and CDR2 is YNFKEQ in the germline V gene. Here the CDR3 reads CASSWYRAENQPQHF. In nucleotides, the CDR3 is TGTGCCAGCAGCTGGTACAGGGCGGAAAATCAGCCCCAGCATTTT.

The chain carries TRBV12-5 and TRBJ1-1, with a weak D call TRBD1 (5 bases). CDR1 is LGHNT and CDR2 is FRNRAP in the germline V gene. The CDR3 sequence is 12 residues long. V was pared by 0 bases and J by 8 bases, with 7 bases between. Here the CDR3 reads CASGLVGHEAFF. The CDR3 nucleotides are TGTGCTAGTGGTTTGGTAGGACACGAAGCTTTCTTT.

The chain joins TRBV25-1 to TRBJ2-7, with D possibly TRBD1 on 5 matching bases. The V end lost 5 bases, the J end lost 9 bases, and 17 bases lay between the germline ends. Germline V lookup: CDR1 MGHDK, CDR2 SYGVNS. The CDR3 has 13 residues. For the CDR3, the DNA is TGTGCCAGCAGTTCCCAGGGTGGGTTCGGGCAGTACTTC. Translated, it gives CASSSQGGFGQYF.

The chain joins TRBV15 to TRBJ1-1, with D unresolved. Trimming pared 2 bases from V and 3 bases from J, leaving 16 bases between. The CDR3 has 16 residues. Per germline, CDR1 LNHNV and CDR2 YYDKDF (reference sequence). CDR3 in amino acids: CATSRQVHEQDTEAFF. The CDR3 nucleotides read TGTGCCACCAGCAGACAGGTCCATGAGCAAGACACTGAAGCTTTCTTT.

V gene TRBV19 combines with J gene TRBJ1-1, with a weak D call TRBD1 (6 bases). Germline values: CDR1 LNHDA, CDR2 SQIVND (reference sequence). The CDR3 has 16 amino acids. V was trimmed by 5 bases and J by 1 base, leaving 17 bases between them. For the CDR3, the DNA is TGTGCCAGTAGTCGACCCCCTCAGGGGACGAACACTGAAGCTTTCTTT. Amino acid sequence: CASSRPPQGTNTEAFF.

The CDR3 loop is CASSSRVLSGNTIYF. The CDR3 DNA is TGTGCCAGCAGCTCTCGGGTCCTCTCTGGAAACACCATATATTTT. The V gene is TRBV7-2, the J gene TRBJ1-3; D not resolved. V dropped 4 bases and J dropped 0 bases, with 10 bases sitting between them. The germline V gene encodes CDR1 SGHTA and CDR2 FQGNSA. CDR3 length equals 15 residues.

V is TRBV30 and J is TRBJ2-7, with a tentative D call TRBD1 (6 bases). CDR1 is GTSNPN and CDR2 is SVGIG in the germline V gene (reference sequence). The CDR3 extends over 15 amino acids. V dropped 4 bases and J dropped 0 bases, with 16 bases sitting between them. CDR3 sequence reads: CAWNPTGISSYEQYF. CDR3 nucleotide sequence: TGTGCCTGGAACCCAACAGGGATTAGCTCCTACGAGCAGTACTTC.

This clone has a handful of counts. The CDR3 nucleotides read TGTGCCAGCAGTTTGGCACGAAACAACAATCAGCCCCAGCATTTT. Translating it yields CASSLARNNNQPQHF. This rearrangement joins TRBV28 to TRBJ1-5; D unclear. The ends were cut back, 3 bases at V and 3 bases at J, with 12 bases in the middle. The CDR3 length is 15 residues. Germline lookup yields CDR1 MDHEN and CDR2 SYDVKM.

The V and J genes are TRBV19 and TRBJ2-3; TRBD2 matches at 8 bases. J lost 5 bases, V lost 0 bases, and 13 bases had no gene match. The CDR3 consists of 18 residues. Germline-derived CDR1 and CDR2 are LNHDA and SQIVND (reference sequence). The CDR3 protein is CASSIDPGASGFGDTQYF. CDR3 coding DNA: TGTGCCAGTAGTATAGACCCCGGTGCTAGCGGGTTCGGAGATACGCAGTATTTT.

This chain connects TRBV11-2 to TRBJ2-5, with D perhaps matching TRBD2 (6 bases). CDR3 size: 14 residues. V was trimmed by 5 bases and J by 5 bases, leaving 15 bases between them. CDR1 and CDR2 (germline): SGHAT, FQNNGV. The CDR3 here is CASSLWEVTETQYF. The CDR3 bases are TGTGCCAGCAGCCTCTGGGAGGTTACGGAGACCCAGTACTTC.

V is TRBV30 and J is TRBJ2-7; D gene ambiguous. The CDR3 loop spans 13 amino acids. Germline lookup yields CDR1 GTSNPN and CDR2 SVGIG (reference sequence). V dropped 1 base and J dropped 3 bases, with 10 bases sitting between them. The CDR3 nucleotides are TGTGCCTGGAGTGAGCAGACTCTCTACGAGCAGTACTTC. Translating gives CAWSEQTLYEQYF.